Included here is one TCR beta chain sequence, with context. No antigen is known for it. This record comes from a study of T cell responses to AZD1222 COVID-19 vaccine. Looked up from germline, CDR1 is LNHNV and CDR2 is YYDKDF (reference sequence). CDR3 length: 17 residues. With V trimmed by 3 bases and J by 2 bases, 6 bases remained unmatched. Notes on the study in general: A mostly white British donor set with more females was recruited, and clonal diversity was possibly underestimated.

Using immunoSEQ multiplex PCR, the repertoire was profiled, and TCRdb retains in-frame clones only, with some absent. This repertoire shows about 140,000 clones, approximately 92% found once; its top ten account for 2.5% to 4%. The J gene is TRBJ1-4, the V gene TRBV15; TRBD1 aligns across 10 bases. The source material was peripheral blood, sampled 28 days after the second AZD1222 dose. The source is an adult who received the AZD1222 COVID-19 vaccine. The CDR3 reads CATSRTGTGVTNEKLFF. The CDR3 region has the DNA TGTGCCACCAGCAGGACCGGGACAGGGGTGACTAATGAAAAACTGTTTTTT.